The 30 T cell receptor beta chains listed next were all sequenced from one sample in a study of stem cell transplantation in POMP-related autoinflammatory disease. Study-wide points: A trend toward lower repertoire diversity and greater clonality appeared in every analyzed T-cell subset of PRAID patients. Unique TRB V-J gene pairings were limited in number in patients with PRAID.

Their antigens remain unidentified. Assay used: immunoSEQ multiplex PCR; TCRdb lists only in-frame clones, some missing. Among around 11,000 clones listed, more than 75% were seen once. Sample: CD8+ T cells from PBMCs, taken before stem cell transplantation. Every receptor here comes from a human donor with POMP-related autoinflammation and immune dysregulation (PRAID).

The DNA for the CDR3 is TGTGCCAGCAGTCCGACAGGGGGCTCAGATAATGAAAAACTGTTTTTT. This gives the protein CASSPTGGSDNEKLFF. V and J are TRBV28 and TRBJ1-4, with TRBD1 matching over 10 bases. There are 16 residues in the CDR3. V was clipped by 5 bases and J by 4 bases; unmatched bases: 7. The germline gives CDR1 MDHEN, CDR2 SYDVKM.

This rearrangement joins TRBV6-4 to TRBJ2-5; either TRBD1 or TRBD2 may fit D (7 bases each). V shed 2 bases and J shed 4 bases, with 11 bases lying between them. CDR1 MRHNA and CDR2 SNTAGT come from the germline V gene. CDR3 size: 14 residues. The CDR3 here is CASSDQGGVETQYF. Here the CDR3 DNA reads TGTGCCAGCAGTGACCAGGGGGGGGTAGAGACCCAGTACTTC.

The CDR3 here is CASSLDPSGNGAFF. The CDR3 DNA follows: TGTGCCAGCAGCTTAGATCCGAGTGGCAACGGGGCTTTCTTT. This chain links TRBV11-2 with TRBJ1-1; the D is unclear. Trimming removed 0 bases from V and 11 bases from J, with 16 bases in between. Germline CDR1 reads SGHAT; CDR2 reads FQNNGV. The CDR3 contains 14 residues.

The rearrangement uses TRBV19 and TRBJ2-1, with D perhaps TRBD2 (6 bases). The V end was cut by 4 bases, the J end by 0 bases, with 10 bases between. The CDR3 runs to 15 residues. CDR1 and CDR2 from the germline V gene are LNHDA and SQIVND (reference sequence). The CDR3 sequence: CASSKGLSSYNEQFF. In DNA, the CDR3 is TGTGCCAGTAGTAAGGGACTTAGCTCCTACAATGAGCAGTTCTTC.

The chain has TRBV5-8 and TRBJ2-7, with D uncertain. Trimming removed 1 base at V and 2 bases at J, with 7 bases between. Germline lookup yields CDR1 SGHTS and CDR2 YDEGEE. CDR3 size: 13 residues. The CDR3 nucleotides read TGTGCCAGCAGCTTGAGGGCGGCCTACGAGCAGTACTTC. It encodes CASSLRAAYEQYF.

In its sample, this clone was seen once. The gene calls are TRBV6-1 and TRBJ1-2, with unresolved D. This CDR3 comprises 13 residues. CDR1 and CDR2 (germline): MNHNS, SASEGT. Trimming removed 4 bases from V and 5 bases from J, with 11 bases in between. The CDR3 bases are TGTGCCAGCAGTGGTGGACTTTCGTATGGCTACACCTTC. Translating gives CASSGGLSYGYTF.

This clone appeared a few times. The chain recombines TRBV4-1 with TRBJ2-7, with D unresolved. Germline CDR1 MGHRA, CDR2 YSYEKL. CDR3 length: 13 residues. Trimming took 1 base from V and 3 from J, leaving 7 bases between them. The CDR3 DNA sequence: TGCGCCAGCAGCCAAGGGCTGAACTACGAGCAGTACTTC. Residues: CASSQGLNYEQYF.

V gene TRBV30 combines with J gene TRBJ2-7; the D gene could be TRBD1 or TRBD2 (5 bases each). Germline lookup yields CDR1 GTSNPN and CDR2 SVGIG (reference sequence). V was cut by 3 bases and J by 3 bases, with 15 bases left in between. The CDR3 is made up of 14 amino acids. The CDR3 sequence is CAWRSGPEGYEQYF. The DNA for the CDR3 is TGTGCCTGGAGGTCGGGACCAGAGGGCTACGAGCAGTACTTC.

Concerning this clone: Germline and junction disagree at one end, which may indicate a read error. The CDR3 loop is CASSQDRLTGGVYGYTF. For the CDR3, the DNA is TGCGCCAGCAGCCAAGATCGGCTAACAGGGGGGGTCTATGGCTACACCTTC. This chain connects TRBV5-8 to TRBJ1-2; 8 bases match TRBD1. Germline values: CDR1 SGHTS, CDR2 YDEGEE. The CDR3 is 17 residues long.

This chain uses TRBV27 with TRBJ2-7; D perhaps matches TRBD2 (5 bases). V lost 2 bases, J lost 3 bases, and 14 bases lay in between. Germline CDR1 reads MNHEY; CDR2 reads SMNVEV (reference sequence). The CDR3 contains 15 residues. CDR3 DNA sequence: TGTGCCAGCAGTTTAACGGGGTGGCCGAACTACGAGCAGTACTTC. Protein sequence: CASSLTGWPNYEQYF.

The chain joins TRBV7-9 to TRBJ2-1; D is uncertain. The CDR3 totals 11 residues. Germline CDR1 is SEHNR and CDR2 is FQNEAQ (reference sequence). Trimming removed 3 bases at V and 7 bases at J, with 4 bases between. CDR3 in DNA: TGTGCCAGCAGCTTCCAAAATGAGCAGTTCTTC. Residues: CASSFQNEQFF.

The chain has TRBV5-4 and TRBJ1-6; D perhaps matches TRBD1 (6 bases). The CDR3 spans 13 residues. Per germline, CDR1 SGHNT and CDR2 YYREEE (reference sequence). Trimming took off 4 bases at V and 14 bases at J, with 16 bases between the two ends. CDR3 bases: TGTGCCAGCAGCGCGCCAGGGGCCAAGGCCCTCCACTTT. Amino acids: CASSAPGAKALHF.

This chain's CDR3 is CSVAPDSSYEQYF. DNA of the CDR3: TGCAGCGTAGCACCGGACAGCTCCTACGAGCAGTACTTC. The genes are TRBV29-1 and TRBJ2-7; D might be TRBD1 (6 bases). This CDR3 has 13 amino acids. Germline-derived CDR1 and CDR2 are SQVTM and ANQGSEA. V shed 6 bases and J shed 0 bases, with 12 bases lying between them.

This chain uses TRBV29-1 with TRBJ2-3; 10 bases line up with TRBD1. The germline gives CDR1 SQVTM, CDR2 ANQGSEA. This CDR3 has 15 amino acids. Trimming removed 8 bases from V and 2 bases from J; junction bases left unmatched: 10. This CDR3 reads CSTRGGQGYTDTQYF. The CDR3 DNA is TGCAGCACCCGGGGGGGACAGGGGTACACAGATACGCAGTATTTT.

Only a few counts were recorded for this clone. The chain combines TRBV27 with TRBJ2-7; 8 bases map to TRBD2. The CDR3 covers 15 residues. CDR1 is MNHEY and CDR2 is SMNVEV in the germline V gene (reference sequence). After removal of 5 bases from V and 3 bases from J, the junction contained 9 bases not matched to a gene. The CDR3 loop reads CASSPLGGANYEQYF. The DNA for the CDR3 is TGTGCCAGCAGTCCCCTCGGGGGGGCGAACTACGAGCAGTACTTC.

The chain uses TRBV30 and TRBJ2-5, with 8 nucleotides matching TRBD2. After removal of 3 bases from V and 2 bases from J, the junction contained 2 bases not matched to a gene. This CDR3 is built from 13 residues. Germline lookup yields CDR1 GTSNPN and CDR2 SVGIG (reference sequence). The DNA of the CDR3 is TGTGCCTGGAGCACGGGGGGGCAAGAGACCCAGTACTTC. This encodes CAWSTGGQETQYF.

V usage is TRBV4-2 and J usage is TRBJ1-5, with D unclear. The CDR3 is 12 residues long. Trimming took 0 bases from V and 6 from J, leaving 3 bases between them. The germline V gene encodes CDR1 LGHNA and CDR2 YNFKEQ. Here the CDR3 DNA reads TGTGCCAGCAGCCAAGAGGGTCAGCCCCAGCATTTT. Translating gives CASSQEGQPQHF.

This clone was found once. The genes are TRBV30 and TRBJ1-1; D call uncertain. V lost 5 bases, J lost 1 base, and 8 bases lay in between. The CDR3 runs 12 residues. Germline V gene sequence: CDR1 GTSNPN, CDR2 SVGIG (reference sequence). The CDR3 is CAWEDGNTEAFF. The CDR3 DNA follows: TGTGCCTGGGAGGACGGGAACACTGAAGCTTTCTTT. The variable domain in full, completed from reference TRBV30 and TRBJ1-1, reads SQTIHQWPATLVQPVGSPLSLECTVEGTSNPNLYWYRQAAGRGLQLLFYSVGIGQISSEVPQNLSASRPQDRQFILSSKKLLLSDSGFYLCAWEDGNTEAFFGQGTRLTVV.

This clone was recorded a few times. The chain employs TRBV6-4 and TRBJ1-1; D not resolved. This CDR3 is built from 12 residues. The germline gives CDR1 MRHNA, CDR2 SNTAGT. The V end lost 3 bases, the J end lost 6 bases, and 8 bases lay between the germline ends. The DNA for the CDR3 is TGTGCCAGCAGTGATGGGGAATCTGAAGCTTTCTTT. Amino acid sequence: CASSDGESEAFF.

The CDR3 loop reads CASSSSGGAYYNEQFF. The CDR3 nucleotides read TGTGCCAGCAGTTCTAGCGGGGGGGCTTACTACAATGAGCAGTTCTTC. The chain recombines TRBV6-5 with TRBJ2-1; TRBD2 aligns across 12 bases. Losses at the gene ends were 4 bases for V and 3 bases for J; bases not matched to a gene: 4. Germline lookup yields CDR1 MNHEY and CDR2 SVGAGI. CDR3 length: 16 residues.

This clone was counted a few times. CDR3 protein: CASSRLTADTQYF. The CDR3 DNA reads TGTGCCAGTAGCCGGTTAACGGCAGATACGCAGTATTTT. J is TRBJ2-3 and V is TRBV19, with D hard to call. The CDR3 runs to 13 residues. Trimming cost V 6 bases and J 4 bases, with 11 bases left between them. Germline V gene lookup returns CDR1 LNHDA and CDR2 SQIVND (reference sequence).

This chain uses TRBV21-1 with TRBJ1-4; the table's D call, TRBD1, was not checked against the DNA. TRBV21-1 is recorded as a pseudogene. This CDR3 region has 20 residues. The CDR3 protein is CASSNKRQWAIDGDNEKLFF. The CDR3 DNA sequence: TGTGCCAGCAGCAATAAAAGACAGTGGGCCATCGATGGGGATAATGAAAAACTGTTTTTT.

The CDR3 spells CASSLGAYEQYF. CDR3 DNA: TGTGCCAGCAGCTTAGGGGCCTACGAGCAGTACTTC. The chain carries TRBV11-2 and TRBJ2-7, with D unresolved. There are 12 residues in the CDR3. The V end lost 1 base, the J end lost 2 bases, and 3 bases lay between the germline ends. Germline V CDR1 and CDR2: SGHAT, FQNNGV.

The gene calls are TRBV13 and TRBJ2-1, with D maybe TRBD2 (5 bases). Germline CDR1 and CDR2: PRHDT and FYEKMQ (reference sequence). CDR3 length: 16 residues. V was trimmed by 7 bases and J by 8 bases, leaving 24 bases between them. The CDR3 coding sequence is TGTGCCAGCATCAGGCTCGAGAATGACTATTGGGATGAGCAGTTCTTC. The encoded protein is CASIRLENDYWDEQFF.

With respect to this clone: Sequence at one end of the junction differs from germline and may be a read error. The V call is TRBV29-1, the J call TRBJ2-5; D might be TRBD1 (5 bases). This CDR3 spans 12 amino acids. Germline assignment: CDR1 SQVTM and CDR2 ANQGSEA. In nucleotides, the CDR3 is TGCAGCGTTAAAGACAGTCCAGAGACCCAGTACTTC. It encodes CSVKDSPETQYF.

This rearrangement joins TRBV6-1 to TRBJ1-3; maybe TRBD1 (5 bases). Germline-derived CDR1 and CDR2 are MNHNS and SASEGT. The CDR3 consists of 14 residues. Trimming shortened V by 2 bases and J by 4 bases, and 9 bases separated the two germline ends. Written as DNA, the CDR3 is TGTGCCAGCAGTGAACCAGGGTACGGAAACACCATATATTTT. It translates to CASSEPGYGNTIYF.

The V call is TRBV30, the J call TRBJ1-2; D not resolved. Germline CDR1 and CDR2: GTSNPN and SVGIG (reference sequence). This CDR3 contains 15 residues. Trimming cost V 1 base and J 1 base, with 13 bases left between them. This CDR3 reads CAWSDDGLLNYGYTF. In DNA form, the CDR3 reads TGTGCCTGGAGTGACGACGGCCTCCTTAACTATGGCTACACCTTC.

The genes are TRBV19 and TRBJ2-1; no definite D call. This CDR3 region has 14 residues. CDR1 LNHDA and CDR2 SQIVND come from the germline V gene (reference sequence). V was pared by 3 bases and J by 9 bases, with 15 bases between. In nucleotides, the CDR3 is TGTGCCAGTAGTATGGCCCAGTTTAGTCCTGAGCAGTTCTTC. It translates to CASSMAQFSPEQFF.

The chain combines TRBV7-2 with TRBJ1-3, with D uncertain. V lost 6 bases to trimming and J lost 0 bases, with 12 bases between them. CDR3 size: 15 residues. From germline, CDR1 is SGHTA and CDR2 FQGNSA. CDR3 protein: CASRLDGFSGNTIYF. CDR3 in DNA: TGTGCCAGCAGACTGGACGGCTTCTCTGGAAACACCATATATTTT.

The V gene is TRBV5-8, the J gene TRBJ2-1, with 8 bases that match TRBD1. V was clipped by 5 bases and J by 1 base; unmatched bases: 2. Per the germline V gene, CDR1 is SGHTS and CDR2 is YDEGEE. This CDR3 spans 14 amino acids. CDR3 region: CASRDRDSYNEQFF. CDR3 nucleotides: TGTGCCAGCAGGGACAGGGATTCCTACAATGAGCAGTTCTTC.